This entry lists 16 T cell receptor beta chains sequenced from one sample in a study of blood T cell repertoires in COVID-19. The data were produced by immunoSEQ multiplex PCR, yet TCRdb's version contains in-frame clones alone and is incomplete. The profile shows under 130,000 clones, less than 85% of them singletons. Material for sequencing was peripheral blood. These receptors were collected from a man aged 70 or older with active or convalescent COVID-19.

V is TRBV5-6 and J is TRBJ2-7; 8 nucleotides agree with TRBD1. This CDR3 is built from 16 residues. Germline V gene lookup returns CDR1 SGHDT and CDR2 YYEEEE. Trimming removed 0 bases from V and 0 bases from J; junction bases left unmatched: 5. The CDR3 sequence: CASSLGLDRGSYEQYF. The CDR3 region has the DNA TGTGCCAGCAGCTTGGGCCTTGACAGGGGCTCCTACGAGCAGTACTTC.

V usage is TRBV11-2 and J usage is TRBJ2-7; tentatively, D is TRBD2 (5 bases). V lost 2 bases and J lost 2, with 7 bases in between. Germline values: CDR1 SGHAT, CDR2 FQNNGV. This CDR3 has 13 residues. CDR3: CASSLWRAYEQYF. The CDR3 coding sequence is TGTGCCAGCAGCTTATGGCGGGCCTACGAGCAGTACTTC.

The chain recombines TRBV9 with TRBJ1-3; TRBD1 matches at 7 bases. Germline V lookup: CDR1 SGDLS, CDR2 YYNGEE. The CDR3 loop spans 16 amino acids. Unmatched junction bases numbered 9, after V lost 3 bases and J lost 3 bases. CDR3 bases: TGTGCCAGCAGCGGATATAACAGGGGAGGTGGAAACACCATATATTTT. Translating it yields CASSGYNRGGGNTIYF.

The rearrangement joins TRBV19 to TRBJ2-1; 10 nucleotides agree with TRBD2. In germline, CDR1 is LNHDA, CDR2 SQIVND (reference sequence). The length of the CDR3 is 16 residues. V was clipped by 4 bases and J by 5 bases; unmatched bases: 8. The CDR3 spells CASSTRLAGVDNEQFF. Written as DNA, the CDR3 is TGTGCCAGTAGTACCCGTCTAGCGGGAGTAGACAATGAGCAGTTCTTC.

A few counts support this clone. This chain joins TRBV10-2 and TRBJ2-4; weak D call: TRBD2 (5 bases). V lost 6 bases, J lost 5 bases, and 14 bases lay in between. This CDR3 comprises 14 residues. From germline, CDR1 is WSHSY and CDR2 SAAADI. CDR3 nucleotides: TGCGCCAGCAGCGAAACCGGGATTCAAAACATTCAGTACTTC. Its protein product is CASSETGIQNIQYF.

The chain links TRBV27 to TRBJ2-3; 13 bases match TRBD2. The CDR3 contains 16 residues. CDR1 is MNHEY, CDR2 SMNVEV, per germline (reference sequence). After removal of 5 bases from V and 3 bases from J, the junction contained 5 bases not matched to a gene. Here the CDR3 DNA reads TGTGCCAGCAGTCAGGGGACTAGCGGGGTTACAGATACGCAGTATTTT. Its translation is CASSQGTSGVTDTQYF.

The CDR3 protein is CATSDSPLEETQYF. CDR3 coding DNA: TGTGCCACCAGTGATTCCCCCCTTGAGGAGACCCAGTACTTC. The chain couples TRBV24-1 to TRBJ2-5, with D unclear. The CDR3 covers 14 residues. CDR1 and CDR2 from the germline V gene are KGHDR and SFDVKD. Between the trimmed V and J ends, which lost 2 bases and 5 bases, there was a span of 11 bases.

V gene TRBV27 combines with J gene TRBJ2-1; D remains ambiguous. The CDR3 consists of 13 residues. Germline values: CDR1 MNHEY, CDR2 SMNVEV (reference sequence). Deletions cut 4 bases from V and 4 bases from J, with 8 bases between. The CDR3 sequence is CASSYSQYNEQFF. CDR3 DNA sequence: TGTGCCAGCAGTTACAGTCAGTACAATGAGCAGTTCTTC.

The rearrangement links TRBV5-1 to TRBJ1-2, with TRBD1 matching 9 bases. From germline, CDR1 is SGHRS and CDR2 YFSETQ. V gave up 4 bases and J gave up 4 bases; unmatched junction bases: 8. This CDR3 has 15 amino acids. The CDR3 bases are TGCGCCAGCAGCCAGACTACAGGGGGCTCCTATGGCTACACCTTC. Translated: CASSQTTGGSYGYTF. The full variable domain, its missing parts supplied by reference TRBV5-1 and TRBJ1-2, is KAGVTQTPRYLIKTRGQQVTLSCSPISGHRSVSWYQQTPGQGLQFLFEYFSETQRNKGNFPGRFSGRQFSNSRSEMNVSTLELGDSALYLCASSQTTGGSYGYTFGSGTRLTVV.

The V call is TRBV5-1, the J call TRBJ1-4; unclear D gene. The CDR3 has 15 residues. V lost 1 base, J lost 0 bases, and 7 bases lay in between. Germline CDR1 is SGHRS and CDR2 is YFSETQ. CDR3 coding DNA: TGCGCCAGCAGCTTGACATTCGCAACTAATGAAAAACTGTTTTTT. It yields the protein CASSLTFATNEKLFF.

This clone was detected a few times. V usage is TRBV7-3 and J usage is TRBJ1-4; possibly TRBD1 for D (5 bases). Germline CDR1 reads SGHTA; CDR2 reads FQGTGA. V lost 2 bases and J 3 bases, leaving 10 bases between the germline ends. The CDR3 contains 15 residues. For the CDR3, the DNA is TGTGCCAGCAGCTTATTCGGGGGGGCTAATGAAAAACTGTTTTTT. It codes for CASSLFGGANEKLFF.

The chain employs TRBV7-2 and TRBJ2-3, with D tentatively TRBD2 (6 bases). V lost 6 bases to trimming and J lost 5 bases, with 21 bases between them. The CDR3 sequence is 16 residues long. Germline CDR1 SGHTA, CDR2 FQGNSA. CDR3 amino acids: CASSFSGPLVGDTQYF. CDR3 nucleotide sequence: TGTGCCAGCAGTTTTAGCGGTCCACTCGTGGGAGATACGCAGTATTTT.

The chain is built from TRBV28 and TRBJ1-2; TRBD1 might be the D (5 bases). From germline, CDR1 is MDHEN and CDR2 SYDVKM. V was cut by 6 bases and J by 8 bases, with 28 bases left in between. This CDR3 is built from 17 residues. The CDR3 sequence: CASSSTLSISGFGGYTF. The CDR3 nucleotides are TGTGCCAGCAGCTCAACCCTCTCGATCTCAGGGTTTGGCGGCTACACCTTC.

This rearrangement joins TRBV5-8 to TRBJ1-5, with D unresolved. Trimming removed 7 bases at V and 5 bases at J, with 7 bases between. Germline CDR1 SGHTS, CDR2 YDEGEE. This CDR3 has 11 amino acids. CDR3 in amino acids: CASQRDQPQHF. For the CDR3, the DNA is TGTGCCAGCCAGAGGGATCAGCCCCAGCATTTT. Complete variable domain (other parts from reference TRBV5-8 and TRBJ1-5): EAGVTQSPTHLIKTRGQQATLRCSPISGHTSVYWYQQALGLGLQFLLWYDEGEERNRGNFPPRFSGRQFPNYSSELNVNALELEDSALYLCASQRDQPQHFGDGTRLSIL.

This clone has ten or more counts. The chain combines TRBV28 with TRBJ1-2, with TRBD1 identical over 8 bases. The CDR3 spans 15 residues. CDR1 is MDHEN, CDR2 SYDVKM, per germline. J lost 4 bases, V lost 6 bases, and 10 bases had no gene match. The CDR3 sequence is CASSPDRAFGYGYTF. DNA for the CDR3: TGTGCCAGCAGCCCGGACAGGGCTTTTGGCTATGGCTACACCTTC.

The rearrangement links TRBV7-2 to TRBJ2-1; possibly TRBD2 for D (6 bases). Germline values: CDR1 SGHTA, CDR2 FQGNSA. The CDR3 runs 16 residues. V lost 1 base and J 0 bases, leaving 10 bases between the germline ends. The CDR3 loop is CASSLGLAPSYNEQFF. The CDR3 nucleotides read TGTGCCAGCAGCTTAGGCCTAGCGCCCTCCTACAATGAGCAGTTCTTC.